This TCR beta chain was retrieved from a study of tumor-infiltrating lymphocytes in primary liver carcinoma. Study in general: Donors underwent surgery for histopathologically diagnosed primary liver carcinoma.

The investigators made TCR beta cDNA from approximately 0.5 ug total RNA, using a constant-region primer. Nested multiplex PCR, run for three rounds with slightly modified ARM-PCR, yielded TCR beta libraries. Primers for the first two PCR rounds were TRBV1-TRBV30 forward primers and a C-beta reverse primer (around 10 cycles per round). TCRdb itself ran the multiplex PCR reads through MiXCR, one entry per CDR3 protein. Of 310,000 or so distinct CDR3 sequences in the sample, nearly 60% are singletons; the top ten hold more than 15%. Remarks on this clonotype: One end of the junction varies from germline; a read error may be responsible.

The CDR3 totals 15 residues. Germline-derived CDR1 and CDR2 are SGHAT and FQNNGV. RNA isolated from unsorted whole blood supplied the blood RNA, with germline DNA also extracted. This TCR derives from a woman in her twenties or thirties with primary liver carcinoma and hepatitis B virus infection. Sequences were obtained from peripheral blood. V usage is TRBV11-2 and J usage is TRBJ1-1; D perhaps matches TRBD1 (6 bases). CDR3 in DNA: TGTGCCAGGAGCGTCCAAAGGGGGGTTCGGACTGGAGCTTTCTTT. Its translation is CARSVQRGVRTGAFF.